A selection of T cell receptor beta chains follows, all from one sample in a study of CD8 T cells in Susac syndrome. TCRdb used MiXCR to reprocess the immunoSEQ multiplex PCR reads, holding one entry per CDR3 protein. The sample holds approximately 170,000 distinct CDR3 sequences, around 92% seen once. The sample taken for sequencing was CD4+ T cells from PBMCs. The receptors come from a human donor in good health. The CDR3 runs from the conserved cysteine through the conserved F or W. Each record gives: clone size, J gene, D gene, V gene, CDR3 protein, CDR3 DNA. A D gene is named only where the DNA matches it firmly. Expanded clones are given a class, and other clones once, few, many or no size at all.

. | TRBJ2-5 | . | TRBV5-1 | CASSLAGSPGTQYF | TGCGCCAGCAGCTTGGCGGGCAGCCCGGGGACCCAGTACTTC
. | TRBJ1-2 | . | TRBV27 | CASSLLGTPRDGYTF | TGTGCCAGCAGTTTATTAGGGACCCCTCGTGATGGCTACACCTTC
. | TRBJ2-2 | . | TRBV20-1 | CSAPRGGNTGELFF | TGCAGTGCGCCGAGAGGCGGCAACACCGGGGAGCTGTTTTTT
. | TRBJ2-7 | . | TRBV3-1 | CASSQDSSSEQYF | TGTGCCAGCAGCCAAGACAGCTCCTCCGAGCAGTACTTC
. | TRBJ1-5 | TRBD1 | TRBV7-2 | CASSNDRGYQPQHF | TGTGCCAGCAGCAACGACAGGGGTTATCAGCCCCAGCATTTT
. | TRBJ2-2 | TRBD1 | TRBV5-1 | CASRSGTGVTGELFF | TGCGCCAGCAGGTCCGGGACAGGGGTGACCGGGGAGCTGTTTTTT
. | TRBJ2-3 | . | TRBV5-1 | CASSFNGALRTDTQYF | TGCGCCAGCAGCTTCAACGGGGCACTCCGCACGGATACGCAGTATTTT
. | TRBJ2-2 | TRBD2 | TRBV18 | CASSPPSGLAISGELFF | TGTGCCAGCTCACCCCCGAGTGGACTAGCGATTTCCGGGGAGCTGTTTTTT
. | TRBJ1-5 | TRBD1 | TRBV3-1 | CASSQEKGGQGNQPQHF | TGTGCCAGCAGCCAAGAAAAGGGAGGACAGGGCAATCAGCCCCAGCATTTT
. | TRBJ1-1 | TRBD1 | TRBV5-1 | CASSLVSLRTGGTEAFF | TGCGCCAGCAGCTTGGTTTCCTTGCGGACAGGGGGGACTGAAGCTTTCTTT
. | TRBJ2-7 | . | TRBV6-5 | CASTPRGGPYEQYF | TGTGCCAGCACTCCCAGGGGGGGGCCCTACGAGCAGTACTTC
once | TRBJ1-3 | TRBD1 | TRBV7-2 | CASSPGTAGNTIYF | TGTGCCAGCAGCCCCGGGACAGCTGGAAACACCATATATTTT
. | TRBJ1-4 | . | TRBV30 | CAWRVNGGRGEKLFF | TGTGCCTGGAGGGTAAATGGGGGGCGCGGGGAAAAACTGTTTTTT
. | TRBJ1-5 | . | TRBV4-3 | CASSQEHAGNQPQHF | TGCGCCAGCAGCCAAGAGCACGCCGGCAATCAGCCCCAGCATTTT
. | TRBJ1-2 | TRBD1 | TRBV12-3/TRBV12-4 | CASSLQRQGHGYTF | TGTGCCAGCAGTCTCCAACGACAGGGCCATGGCTACACCTTC
. | TRBJ2-1 | . | TRBV28 | CASSLGFYNEQFF | TGTGCCAGCAGTTTAGGCTTCTACAATGAGCAGTTCTTC
. | TRBJ2-3 | . | TRBV7-9 | CASSPRGWSADTQYF | TGTGCCAGCAGCCCTCGAGGGTGGAGCGCAGATACGCAGTATTTT
. | TRBJ2-1 | . | TRBV3-1 | CASSQVSSYNEQFF | TGTGCCAGCAGCCAAGTTAGCTCCTACAATGAGCAGTTCTTC
. | TRBJ2-1 | . | TRBV9 | CASSVGGRGNEQFF | TGTGCCAGCAGCGTAGGTGGAAGGGGCAATGAGCAGTTCTTC
. | TRBJ2-2 | . | TRBV28 | CASSPGQDNTGELFF | TGTGCCAGCAGCCCCGGTCAGGATAACACCGGGGAGCTGTTTTTT
. | TRBJ1-5 | . | TRBV12-3/TRBV12-4 | CASSPRSWSNQPQHF | TGTGCCAGCAGTCCGAGAAGTTGGAGCAATCAGCCCCAGCATTTT
. | TRBJ2-4 | . | TRBV9 | CASSFHSQGSIQYF | TGTGCCAGCAGCTTCCATTCACAGGGCTCCATTCAGTACTTC